These T cell receptor beta chains were read from a single sample in a study of shared clonotypes between healthy human individuals. Using immunoSEQ multiplex PCR, the repertoire was profiled, and TCRdb retains in-frame clones only, with some absent. Altogether around 1,000,000 clones are present, approximately 75% being singletons, with the ten largest covering 0.85% to 1%. Input material: memory CD4+ T cells from PBMCs. The receptor set was obtained from a man between 18 and 29 years old in good health. Some clones in this sample may be carry-over from other donors' samples. CDR3s include the opening cysteine and the closing phenylalanine or tryptophan.

v_call cdr3_aa
TRBV10-3 CAISEDRLGNQPQHF
TRBV21-1 CASSVTDLNEQFF
TRBV4-1 CASSQYLAGAGNEQFF
TRBV18 CASSPGTGLNEKLFF
TRBV28 CASSRGLSGANVLTF
TRBV2 CASSDVSPRQFF
TRBV5-6 CASSLSITDTQYF
TRBV14 CASSQILAAYNEQFF
TRBV4-2 CASSPRETSGSAGTDTQYF
TRBV5-4 CASSLASFVRDEQYF
TRBV7-8 CASSSDLNQPQHF
TRBV7-3 CASSPNRVSRTGELFF